Listed below are T cell receptor beta chains from one sample, sequenced in a study of T-cell reconstitution after alpha-beta-depleted transplantation in children. TCRdb redid the calling of the PCR reads with MiXCR, one entry per CDR3 protein. This sample has about 360,000 distinct CDR3 sequences; more than 10% occur once, and the top ten carry around 4.5%. Sequencing was performed on PBMCs, taken from the stem cell graft. The receptors stem from a human donor who donated a stem cell graft to a child with Fanconi anemia. CDR3s include the opening cysteine and the closing phenylalanine or tryptophan. D genes are given only for firm matches. Expanded clones get a size class; other rows say once, few or many, or leave the size out.

j_call d_call v_call clone_size cdr3_length cdr3_aa cdr3_nt
TRBJ1-6 . TRBV12-3/TRBV12-4 many 16 CASSLALGLINSPLHF TGTGCCAGCAGTTTAGCGCTGGGGTTAATTAATTCACCCCTCCACTTT
TRBJ1-1 TRBD1 TRBV20-1 many 16 CSARSDRGLMNTEAFF TGCAGTGCTAGATCAGACAGGGGGCTCATGAACACTGAAGCTTTCTTT
TRBJ2-3 TRBD1 TRBV20-1 few 13 CSASGTGIDTQYF TGCAGTGCTAGTGGGACAGGGATTGATACGCAGTATTTT
TRBJ1-2 . TRBV5-1 few 13 CASSIDSDYGYTF TGCGCCAGCAGCATAGACAGTGACTATGGCTACACCTTC
TRBJ2-1 TRBD2 TRBV29-1 . 15 CSVERTSGGYNEQFF TGCAGCGTTGAACGTACTAGCGGGGGGTACAATGAGCAGTTCTTC
TRBJ2-7 . TRBV12-3/TRBV12-4 many 14 CASSQGSLLYEQYF TGTGCCAGCAGCCAGGGGTCCCTCCTCTACGAGCAGTACTTC
TRBJ2-1 . TRBV10-3 few 14 CAISERTAYNEQFF TGTGCCATCAGTGAGAGAACAGCTTACAATGAGCAGTTCTTC
TRBJ2-5 TRBD1 TRBV7-9 . 14 CASRGDSFQETQYF TGTGCCAGCAGAGGGGACAGCTTCCAAGAGACCCAGTACTTC
TRBJ1-2 . TRBV18 . 14 CASSPIRDDYGYTF TGTGCCAGCTCACCAATTAGGGATGACTATGGCTACACCTTC
TRBJ2-7 . TRBV29-1 many 13 CSALSQHSYEQYF TGCAGCGCACTTTCCCAGCACTCCTACGAGCAGTACTTC
TRBJ1-3 TRBD1 TRBV5-1 . 15 CASSLQGTTGNTIYF TGCGCCAGCAGCTTACAGGGGACAACTGGAAACACCATATATTTT
TRBJ1-5 TRBD1 TRBV20-1 . 14 CSAGQGAESQPQHF TGCAGTGCAGGACAGGGGGCGGAGAGTCAGCCCCAGCATTTT
TRBJ2-5 . TRBV7-7 few 16 CASSLGISRAQETQYF TGTGCTAGCAGCTTAGGGATTAGCAGGGCCCAAGAGACCCAGTACTTC
TRBJ2-1 TRBD2 TRBV20-1 . 12 CSARSSGDEQFF TGCAGTGCTAGAAGTAGCGGGGATGAGCAGTTCTTC
TRBJ1-1 . TRBV6-1 many 15 CASSLRAWGSTEAFF TGTGCCAGCAGTCTAAGGGCTTGGGGGAGCACTGAAGCTTTCTTT
TRBJ2-5 TRBD1 TRBV7-6 few 14 CASSFTGGQETQYF TGTGCCAGCAGCTTTACAGGGGGCCAAGAGACCCAGTACTTC
TRBJ2-3 TRBD2 TRBV6-1 . 16 CASSAHLGGGTDTQYF TGTGCCAGCAGTGCACACCTTGGGGGGGGCACAGATACGCAGTATTTT
TRBJ2-1 TRBD1 TRBV13 many 15 CASSSGTGGLDEQFF TGTGCCAGCAGTTCCGGGACAGGGGGCCTTGATGAGCAGTTCTTC
TRBJ2-5 . TRBV12-3/TRBV12-4 . 12 CASSIYGETQYF TGTGCCAGCAGTATATACGGGGAGACCCAGTACTTC
TRBJ2-1 . TRBV7-9 . 14 CASSPRTAANEQFF TGTGCCAGCAGCCCCAGGACGGCGGCGAATGAGCAGTTCTTC
TRBJ1-4 . TRBV5-6 . 12 CASGHRNEKLFF TGTGCCAGCGGCCACAGGAATGAAAAACTGTTTTTT